This T cell receptor (beta chain) originates from a study of T cells expressing NK-cell markers. Notes on the study in general: It is unclear if expanded NKG2C-expressing clones target HCMV antigens.

As concerns this clonotype: Antigen: not known.

TCRdb re-called the 5' RACE reads and shows each CDR3 protein once, DNA omitted. The sample table includes about 460,000 distinct CDR3 sequences. The CDR3 runs 15 residues. The germline V gene encodes CDR1 MGHRA and CDR2 YSYEKL. Material for sequencing was blood T cells: a sorted CD56 or NKG2C T cell subset, CD4+ or CD8+ T cells, or bulk PBMC T cells (not recorded which). The origin of this receptor is a woman aged 45-65 years in good health. The chain carries TRBV4-1 and TRBJ2-4; TCRdb indicates TRBD1, and absent DNA this call remains unverified. CDR3 region: CASSQVGQGRDIQYF.